This T cell receptor beta chain was documented in a study of blood T cells in healthy people across ages. Study-level results: Naive T cell percentage strongly correlated with TCR beta diversity.

A sample-barcoded 5' primer and a J-beta primer mix were used in a second PCR of roughly 7 to 11 cycles. TCRdb called the 5' RACE reads again in MiXCR, with one record for every CDR3 protein. The data hold around 500,000 distinct CDR3 sequences, with over 25% observed a single time. The CDR3 totals 14 residues. V was pared by 5 bases and J by 3 bases, with 6 bases of the junction left unmatched. Germline lookup yields CDR1 MNHEY and CDR2 SMNVEV (reference sequence). In the case of this clonotype: Its antigen is still unknown.

Isolation of PBMCs gave at least 7 million cells per sample. The sample also formed part of further work on T cells of mothers and their children.

The rearrangement uses TRBV27 and TRBJ2-5; TRBD1 agrees at 7 bases. The sample was blood. This receptor was taken from a boy between 2 and 10 years old in good health. The CDR3 DNA reads as TGTGCCAGCAGTCGTCGGCAGGGGGAAGAGACCCAGTACTTC. This codes for CASSRRQGEETQYF.